This TCR beta chain was captured in a study of T-cell reconstitution after alpha-beta-depleted transplantation in children. This clonotype was detected only a few times. There are 13 residues in the CDR3. Trimming pared 5 bases from V and 1 base from J, leaving 11 bases between. The germline V gene has CDR1 DFQATT and CDR2 SNEGSKA (reference sequence). Library preparation (for TCRbeta) was performed with unique molecular identifiers. TCRdb used MiXCR to reprocess the PCR reads, holding one entry per CDR3 protein. The top ten hold 2% to 3% of the sample, which has some 350,000 distinct CDR3 sequences, 9% to 12% seen once.

This rearrangement joins TRBV20-1 to TRBJ1-1; possibly TRBD1 for D (6 bases). The receptor's source is a human donor who donated a stem cell graft to a child with acute lymphoblastic leukemia. Sequencing used PBMCs from the stem cell graft donor, obtained from the stem cell graft. The CDR3 DNA is TGCAGTGCTGGCCGGGACACGAACACTGAAGCTTTCTTT. Amino acids: CSAGRDTNTEAFF.